These 32 T cell receptor beta chains originate from one sample sequenced in a study of control samples from healthy donors and cancer patients. Assay used: immunoSEQ multiplex PCR; TCRdb lists only in-frame clones, some missing. In the table there are some 220,000 clones, around 94% of which are singletons. Sequenced: blood. All receptors derive from a man aged 50 to 60 in good health.

The V gene is TRBV9, the J gene TRBJ1-6; 10 bases match TRBD1. The CDR3 consists of 14 residues. V shed 4 bases, J shed 8 bases, and the junction held 3 bases outside the gene matches. Germline V gene sequence: CDR1 SGDLS, CDR2 YYNGEE. The CDR3 DNA sequence: TGTGCCAGCAGCCTAGGACAGGGGGATTCACCCCTCCACTTT. The encoded protein is CASSLGQGDSPLHF.

The CDR3 here is CASSFGQFEGYTF. CDR3 DNA: TGTGCCAGCAGCTTCGGACAGTTTGAGGGCTACACCTTC. The chain links TRBV7-3 to TRBJ1-2, with TRBD1 as a possible D gene (6 bases). Trimming stripped 3 bases from V and 8 bases from J, with 13 bases between. The length of the CDR3 is 13 residues. The germline V gene encodes CDR1 SGHTA and CDR2 FQGTGA.

V is TRBV11-2 and J is TRBJ2-2, with D uncertain. Germline CDR1 and CDR2: SGHAT and FQNNGV. V was pared by 5 bases and J by 5 bases, with 9 bases between. The CDR3 consists of 13 residues. The CDR3 DNA is TGTGCCAGCAGCCCCGGGCCGACCGGGGAGCTGTTTTTT. Translation gives CASSPGPTGELFF.

The rearrangement links TRBV14 to TRBJ1-3, with D possibly matching TRBD1 (5 bases). Germline V gene sequence: CDR1 SGHDN, CDR2 FVKESK. The CDR3 loop spans 15 amino acids. The V end lost 8 bases, the J end lost 2 bases, and 16 bases lay between the germline ends. CDR3 amino acids: CASALVGDAGNTIYF. The CDR3 DNA reads as TGTGCCAGCGCCCTTGTCGGGGACGCTGGAAACACCATATATTTT.

The table lists this clone with a count of one. V is TRBV20-1 and J is TRBJ2-3; D call uncertain. Germline assignment: CDR1 DFQATT and CDR2 SNEGSKA (reference sequence). The CDR3 length is 10 residues. As DNA, the CDR3 is TGCTTCCTGGTTCGGCGACTGCAGTATTTT. Protein: CFLVRRLQYF.

The J gene is TRBJ1-2, the V gene TRBV7-2, with D perhaps TRBD1 (5 bases). Trimming took off 1 base at V and 7 bases at J, with 13 bases between the two ends. Germline V gene lookup returns CDR1 SGHTA and CDR2 FQGNSA. This CDR3 spans 14 amino acids. This CDR3 reads CASSLVGTDSGYTF. CDR3 DNA sequence: TGTGCCAGCAGCTTAGTTGGGACGGATTCTGGCTACACCTTC.

The chain has TRBV28 and TRBJ2-5; 7 positions match TRBD2. CDR1 and CDR2 from the germline V gene are MDHEN and SYDVKM. CDR3 size: 14 residues. J was trimmed by 1 base and V by 7 bases; bases with no gene match: 6. The chain's CDR3 is CASTKAGLQETQYF. For the CDR3, the DNA is TGTGCCAGCACCAAAGCGGGGCTCCAAGAGACCCAGTACTTC.

The genes are TRBV2 and TRBJ2-7; no firm D call. This CDR3 has 13 amino acids. Trimming removed 8 bases at V and 7 bases at J, with 18 bases between. In germline, CDR1 is SNHLY, CDR2 FYNNEI. The CDR3 nucleotides are TGTGCCAGCCACCCCCGGGCCGGCGATGAGCAGTACTTC. It codes for CASHPRAGDEQYF.

The chain links TRBV30 to TRBJ2-2; D is possibly TRBD1 (5 bases). V was cut by 2 bases and J by 2 bases, with 18 bases left in between. Germline V CDR1 and CDR2: GTSNPN, SVGIG (reference sequence). The CDR3 contains 17 residues. The CDR3 DNA reads TGTGCCTGGAGTCGGAAATGGGGCGCGAGTAACACCGGGGAGCTGTTTTTT. Residues: CAWSRKWGASNTGELFF.

The chain recombines TRBV15 with TRBJ1-1, with 9 bases that match TRBD1. The CDR3 runs to 15 residues. Trimming at V came to 4 bases and at J to 5 bases, leaving 8 bases not matched to a gene. CDR1 and CDR2 (germline): LNHNV, YYDKDF (reference sequence). The CDR3 DNA reads as TGTGCCACCAGCAATTTAGACAGGGGGGGAACTGAAGCTTTCTTT. Its protein product is CATSNLDRGGTEAFF.

This clone was detected only once. This chain joins TRBV5-4 and TRBJ2-5; D is perhaps TRBD1 or TRBD2 (5 bases each). The germline gives CDR1 SGHNT, CDR2 YYREEE (reference sequence). Trimming took off 4 bases at V and 5 bases at J, with 15 bases between the two ends. CDR3 length equals 14 residues. The CDR3 region is CASSPSGTEETQYF. Written as DNA, the CDR3 is TGTGCCAGCAGCCCCTCGGGGACGGAGGAGACCCAGTACTTC.

The rearrangement links TRBV6-2 or TRBV6-3 to TRBJ1-1; maybe TRBD1 (6 bases). The germline V gene encodes CDR1 MNHEY and CDR2 SVGEGT. There are 19 residues in the CDR3. V was trimmed by 0 bases and J by 1 base, leaving 21 bases between them. The CDR3 region is CASSYSSYRGATPNTEAFF. In DNA, the CDR3 is TGTGCCAGCAGTTACTCCTCCTACCGGGGGGCCACCCCGAACACTGAAGCTTTCTTT.

This clone was counted only a few times. V and J are TRBV3-1 (or the pseudogene TRBV3-2) and TRBJ1-2; D unresolved. Germline CDR1 and CDR2: LGHDT and YNNKEL (reference sequence). Trimming removed 4 bases at V and 7 bases at J, with 10 bases between. This CDR3 is built from 12 residues. The CDR3 here is CASSRTSSGYTF. CDR3 coding DNA: TGTGCCAGCAGCCGGACCTCTTCTGGCTACACCTTC.

J is TRBJ2-5 and V is TRBV6-4; either TRBD1 or TRBD2 may supply D (7 bases each). Germline CDR1 MRHNA, CDR2 SNTAGT. This CDR3 is built from 14 residues. V shed 3 bases and J shed 4 bases, with 12 bases lying between them. This chain's CDR3 is CASSEQGRGETQYF. DNA for the CDR3: TGTGCCAGCAGTGAACAGGGGAGGGGAGAGACCCAGTACTTC.

The sample holds one count of this clone. This chain connects TRBV5-1 to TRBJ1-1; D unresolved. Germline lookup yields CDR1 SGHRS and CDR2 YFSETQ. The CDR3 contains 16 residues. With 0 bases removed from V and 0 bases from J, the gap between germline ends came to 12 bases. CDR3 nucleotide sequence: TGCGCCAGCAGCTTGGAAGGAAGGCACATGAACACTGAAGCTTTCTTT. Protein product: CASSLEGRHMNTEAFF.

Written as DNA, the CDR3 is TGTGCCAGCAGCCCCAGGGGCTTTTCCTACAATGAGCAGTTCTTC. The encoded protein is CASSPRGFSYNEQFF. V and J are TRBV7-8 and TRBJ2-1, with D possibly TRBD1 on 6 matching bases. The CDR3 covers 15 residues. Trimming shortened V by 5 bases and J by 1 base, and 12 bases separated the two germline ends. CDR1 is SGHVS, CDR2 FQNEAQ, per germline.

The chain carries TRBV7-2 and TRBJ2-7; the D is unclear. The CDR3 is 11 amino acids. Trimming took off 7 bases at V and 3 bases at J, with 7 bases between the two ends. The germline gives CDR1 SGHTA, CDR2 FQGNSA. This CDR3 is CASTKGYEQYF. The DNA of the CDR3 is TGTGCCAGCACCAAGGGCTACGAGCAGTACTTC.

The CDR3: CASSLWAATGELFF. The CDR3 coding sequence is TGTGCCAGCAGTTTATGGGCAGCAACCGGGGAGCTGTTTTTT. The genes are TRBV27 and TRBJ2-2; D gene uncertain. The germline V and J ends were trimmed by 1 base and 5 bases, with 8 bases remaining between them. Germline assignment: CDR1 MNHEY and CDR2 SMNVEV (reference sequence). This CDR3 region has 14 residues.

The rearrangement links TRBV4-1 to TRBJ1-4; possibly TRBD1 for D (6 bases). CDR3 size: 15 residues. CDR1 is MGHRA and CDR2 is YSYEKL in the germline V gene. Trimming left V 4 bases short and J 8 bases short, with 17 bases between. The chain's CDR3 is CASSRGRTEGEKLFF. In nucleotides, the CDR3 is TGCGCCAGCAGCCGAGGGCGGACAGAGGGGGAAAAACTGTTTTTT.

The chain joins TRBV5-1 to TRBJ2-2; 8 bases are a match to TRBD2. Germline V gene lookup returns CDR1 SGHRS and CDR2 YFSETQ. The CDR3 runs 16 residues. J lost 2 bases, V lost 4 bases, and 7 bases had no gene match. CDR3 protein: CASSPEGLENTGELFF. In DNA, the CDR3 is TGCGCCAGCAGCCCGGAGGGACTAGAAAACACCGGGGAGCTGTTTTTT.

The table lists this clone with a few counts. The rearrangement joins TRBV5-1 to TRBJ2-3; no reliable D call. Trimming removed 2 bases from V and 2 bases from J, with 6 bases in between. CDR3 length equals 13 residues. The germline CDR1 and CDR2 sequences are SGHRS and YFSETQ. This CDR3 reads CASSFQFTDTQYF. In nucleotides, the CDR3 is TGCGCCAGCAGCTTCCAGTTCACAGATACGCAGTATTTT.

The CDR3 nucleotides read TGTGCCAGCAACACCGGGATTCCAACGTCGGGGGAGCTGTTTTTT. Translating it yields CASNTGIPTSGELFF. The rearrangement joins TRBV28 to TRBJ2-2; the D gene is possibly TRBD2 (5 bases). This CDR3 spans 15 amino acids. Per germline, CDR1 MDHEN and CDR2 SYDVKM. V lost 7 bases and J lost 8, with 20 bases in between.

This sequence joins TRBV27 and TRBJ2-1, with a possible D match to TRBD2 (6 bases). The germline CDR1 and CDR2 sequences are MNHEY and SMNVEV (reference sequence). The CDR3 consists of 16 residues. Trimming removed 5 bases at V and 4 bases at J, with 18 bases between. In DNA form, the CDR3 reads TGTGCCAGCAGTCCACAACACCGGGGGTTTTACAATGAGCAGTTCTTC. This gives the protein CASSPQHRGFYNEQFF.

This chain uses TRBV20-1 with TRBJ2-3; D unclear. The germline V gene has CDR1 DFQATT and CDR2 SNEGSKA (reference sequence). There are 13 residues in the CDR3. Trimming left V 3 bases short and J 3 bases short, with 10 bases between. Here the CDR3 reads CSASFPGTDTQYF. In nucleotides, the CDR3 is TGCAGTGCTAGTTTCCCTGGGACAGATACGCAGTATTTT.

This clone was observed a handful of times. The CDR3 reads CASSYSLNQPQHF. The DNA of the CDR3 is TGTGCCAGCAGTTACTCCCTCAACCAGCCCCAGCATTTT. The chain employs TRBV6-5 and TRBJ1-5; no firm D call. Per the germline V gene, CDR1 is MNHEY and CDR2 is SVGAGI. V was clipped by 0 bases and J by 7 bases, with 7 bases between them. This CDR3 is 13 amino acids long.

V and J are TRBV7-2 and TRBJ2-1, with D perhaps TRBD2 (5 bases). This CDR3 is 12 amino acids long. Trimming pared 5 bases from V and 9 bases from J, leaving 11 bases between. The V gene's germline CDR1 is SGHTA and CDR2 FQGNSA. CDR3 in amino acids: CASSLTSAEQFF. In nucleotides, the CDR3 is TGTGCCAGCAGCCTCACTAGTGCTGAGCAGTTCTTC.

This rearrangement joins TRBV27 to TRBJ1-5; no reliable D call. The germline V and J ends were trimmed by 10 bases and 2 bases, with 9 bases remaining between them. This CDR3 is built from 12 residues. The V gene's germline CDR1 is MNHEY and CDR2 SMNVEV (reference sequence). For the CDR3, the DNA is TGTGCCAAAGCCACCGGCAATCAGCCCCAGCATTTT. As protein: CAKATGNQPQHF.

This sequence joins TRBV7-6 and TRBJ2-2, with 9 positions matching TRBD1. CDR3 length: 17 residues. CDR1 is SGHVS and CDR2 is FNYEAQ in the germline V gene. V gave up 4 bases and J gave up 0 bases; unmatched junction bases: 6. The CDR3, as DNA: TGTGCCAGCAGCTACCAAAGGACAGGGGCGAACACCGGGGAGCTGTTTTTT. Translated: CASSYQRTGANTGELFF.

V usage is TRBV6-5 and J usage is TRBJ1-2, with TRBD1 as a possible D gene (6 bases). Germline CDR1 and CDR2: MNHEY and SVGAGI. Between the trimmed V and J ends, which lost 6 bases and 2 bases, there was a span of 7 bases. This CDR3 comprises 12 residues. The chain's CDR3 is CASSRGNYGYTF. The CDR3 region has the DNA TGTGCCAGCAGCAGGGGCAACTATGGCTACACCTTC.

The chain joins TRBV19 to TRBJ1-4; D ambiguous. The germline CDR1 and CDR2 sequences are LNHDA and SQIVND (reference sequence). Trimming pared 4 bases from V and 8 bases from J, leaving 20 bases between. This CDR3 has 16 residues. CDR3 coding DNA: TGTGCCAGTAGTACCCGAGCCTCGGTGGCTGGAGAAAAACTGTTTTTT. Translation: CASSTRASVAGEKLFF.

The chain links TRBV9 to TRBJ2-1; D unclear. Germline V gives CDR1 SGDLS, CDR2 YYNGEE. Trimming shortened V by 0 bases and J by 0 bases, and 7 bases separated the two germline ends. The CDR3 spans 15 residues. The CDR3 is CASSVDTSSYNEQFF. The CDR3 nucleotides are TGTGCCAGCAGCGTAGACACCAGCTCCTACAATGAGCAGTTCTTC.

The V gene is TRBV19, the J gene TRBJ1-4; the D gene is possibly TRBD1 (5 bases). V lost 7 bases and J lost 3, with 18 bases in between. The CDR3 is 16 residues long. Germline lookup yields CDR1 LNHDA and CDR2 SQIVND (reference sequence). CDR3 nucleotides: TGTGCCAGTACCGGGGCCGCCCCGGGGGCTAATGAAAAACTGTTTTTT. Translation gives CASTGAAPGANEKLFF.